The TCR beta chain described here comes from a study of blood T cell repertoires in COVID-19 (dated by TCRdb to about 2020). Describing the broader study: Samples covering the acute and convalescent phases of COVID-19 were provided by collaborators in the United States, Italy and Spain. The prospective study material was composed of cDNA or gDNA derived from T cells, B-cell-depleted T cells, or PBMCs. Deeply sampled blood TCRbeta repertoires from subjects exposed to, actively infected with, or recovered from COVID-19 were included in the dataset. A freely available public database, intended as a resource for researchers studying the immune response to SARS-CoV-2, is where the repertoires were released. Samples were obtained from the ongoing ImmuneRACE study (first 160 participants) and from about 1,300 subjects provided by 6 global collaborators. A de-identified subject ID, COVID-19 status, age in years and sex were almost always included in the sample metadata. HLA class I and class II types, where available, came from metadata supplied by the sample provider rather than from assay-based typing.

Remarks on this clone: Its recognized antigen is unknown. No base qualities exist here, and no much larger clone lies one base off it.

Based on the germline V gene, the CDR1 and CDR2 sequences are SGHDT and YYEEEE. The CDR3 spans 13 residues, from the cysteine through the phenylalanine. Of all the DNA, just the CDR3 is kept, 39 bases in frame from base 1. V lost 4 bases and J lost 4 bases; the stretch between them is 11 bases long. TCRbeta CDR3 regions were amplified from genomic DNA by means of the immunoSEQ Assay, a bias-controlled multiplex PCR. In the authors' own workflow: The number of nucleated cells in each sample was estimated by amplification of reference gene primers within the assay. To quantify the absolute abundance of each unique TCRbeta CDR3 rearrangement, sequence reads were collapsed and filtered. For each sample, productive Simpson clonality was calculated as the square root of Simpson's diversity index across productive rearrangements. In TCRdb, the immuneACCESS table is reduced to in-frame sequences with V and J assigned. These tables do not hold every clone; where another copy was compared, an unresolved V gene accounts for under half, and the others remain unexplained. That table is the source of V, J and clone size, and D and trimming were worked out from the DNA. The sample table contains tens of thousands of clones; only one count was recorded for about 81% of them. About 2.5% of the sample rests with the top ten.

Whole blood was collected in K2EDTA tubes by collaborating institutions according to the institutions' own protocols. For TCRbeta analysis, collaborator samples were shipped as frozen whole blood, as isolated PBMCs, or as DNA extracted from either sample type. General study outcomes and caveats: How much clinical and demographic metadata was included differed by source and by participant, and the metadata was provided uncurated.

The TCR sequence derives from a man aged 50 to 59 with acute or convalescent COVID-19. Sequenced: peripheral blood. The chain was built from TRBV5-6 and TRBJ2-5; a weak D assignment points to TRBD1 (5 bases agree). The sequenced DNA is TGTGCCAGCAGCAGGGGCCGCGGAGAGACCCAGTACTTC. Its translation is CASSRGRGETQYF.